A selection of T cell receptor beta chains follows, all from one sample in a study of T cells in Graves' hyperthyroidism and ophthalmopathy. TCRdb reprocessed the multiplex PCR reads via MiXCR and lists one record per CDR3 protein. The table includes a few hundred thousand distinct CDR3 sequences, roughly 15% detected once. Specimen: blood. These TCRs come from a woman between 25 and 40 years old with Graves' ophthalmopathy. The CDR3 runs from the conserved cysteine through the conserved F or W. Each record gives: V gene, clone size, D gene, J gene, CDR3 protein, CDR3 DNA. A D gene is named only where the DNA matches it firmly. Clone size is shown for a subset of rows, as once, few, many or a class of expanded clone.

>TRBV6-1|many|NA|TRBJ1-1
CASRPWGGTTEAFF
TGTGCCAGCAGGCCCTGGGGGGGGACCACTGAAGCTTTCTTT
>TRBV5-6|few|TRBD1|TRBJ1-4
CASSFGTGNEKLFF
TGTGCCAGCAGTTTCGGGACAGGGAATGAAAAACTGTTTTTT
>TRBV30|many|NA|TRBJ1-5
CAWRLLNQPQHF
TGTGCCTGGAGGCTCCTTAATCAGCCCCAGCATTTT
>TRBV28|many|NA|TRBJ1-3
CASSLLALRRAGTDPSGNTIYF
TGTGCCAGCAGTTTATTGGCTTTGCGGAGGGCCGGGACCGACCCCTCTGGAAACACCATATATTTT
>TRBV7-2|NA|NA|TRBJ1-2
CASSTTNHPNYGYTF
TGTGCCAGCAGCACTACTAATCACCCTAACTATGGCTACACCTTC
>TRBV6-5|NA|NA|TRBJ1-5
CASSYSSGRAQHF
TGTGCCAGCAGTTACTCGTCCGGAAGGGCCCAGCATTTT
>TRBV2|NA|NA|TRBJ2-7
CAAAPGVKDEQYF
TGTGCCGCCGCCCCGGGGGTGAAGGACGAGCAGTACTTC
>TRBV12-3/TRBV12-4|many|NA|TRBJ2-1
CASSLLQGNGEQFF
TGTGCCAGCAGTTTGTTACAGGGTAACGGTGAGCAGTTCTTC
>TRBV7-9|many|NA|TRBJ2-7
CASSRQESYEQYF
TGTGCCAGCAGCCGACAGGAATCCTACGAGCAGTACTTC
>TRBV5-1|many|TRBD1|TRBJ1-1
CASSPTGTTEAFF
TGCGCCAGCAGCCCGACAGGGACGACTGAAGCTTTCTTT
>TRBV9|few|NA|TRBJ1-4
CASSEGVVNEKLFF
TGTGCCAGCAGCGAGGGGGTGGTTAATGAAAAACTGTTTTTT
>TRBV6-5|many|TRBD1|TRBJ2-7
CASSYSVRGNHEQYF
TGTGCCAGCAGTTACTCGGTCAGGGGGAACCACGAGCAGTACTTC
>TRBV14|few|NA|TRBJ1-2
CASSQARGPEDYGYTF
TGTGCCAGCAGCCAAGCCAGGGGCCCGGAGGACTATGGCTACACCTTC